This entry features one TCR beta chain sequence. The antigen is not known. Profiling relied on immunoSEQ multiplex PCR, and the TCRdb table lists in-frame clones only, not all of them. The table includes about 2 million clones, less than 95% detected once. The sample is drawn from a study of shared clonotypes between healthy human individuals. The CDR3 is made up of 13 amino acids. Trimming removed 3 bases at V and 5 bases at J, with 13 bases between. Germline V gives CDR1 SQVTM, CDR2 ANQGSEA. The study's findings and limits: Clonotype sharing among donors, it was expected, would be affected by sequencing depth.

CD8 cells regarded as naive lacked CD45RO, were positively chosen for CCR7, and omitted terminally differentiated effector memory CD45RA+ cells. The material sequenced was naive CD8+ T cells sorted from blood. The J gene is TRBJ1-2, the V gene TRBV29-1, with D perhaps matching TRBD1 (5 bases). The sequence came from a young man in good health. In DNA form, the CDR3 reads TGCAGCGTTGAGGGACGGGAATCATATGGCTACACCTTC. Protein product: CSVEGRESYGYTF.